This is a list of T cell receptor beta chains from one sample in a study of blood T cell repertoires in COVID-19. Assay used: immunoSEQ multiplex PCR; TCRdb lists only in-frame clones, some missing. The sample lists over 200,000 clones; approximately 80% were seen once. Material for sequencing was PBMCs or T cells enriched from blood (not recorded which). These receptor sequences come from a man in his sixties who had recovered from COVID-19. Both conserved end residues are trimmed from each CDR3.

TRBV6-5	ASSYRGSGYT
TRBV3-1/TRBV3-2	ASSQDLGALEGGETQY
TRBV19	ASREGVGTEAF
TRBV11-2	ASSLTGGTGELF
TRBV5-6	ASSLAGGFSTEAF
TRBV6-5	ASRAGGNYGYT
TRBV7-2	ASSPRGGGLIYGYT
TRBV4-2	ASSQDRSTDTQY
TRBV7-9	ASGVSTDTQY
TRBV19	ASSITGGPQPQH
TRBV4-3	ASSQDTSGPYEQY
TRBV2	ASSPERGANNEQF
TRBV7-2	ASSLADRVRTGELF
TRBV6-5	ASGGRLYNEQF
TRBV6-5	ASSTGTTGELF
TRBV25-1	ASSVTRGNGNTIY
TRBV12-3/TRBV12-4	ASSLGARIEAF
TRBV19	ARDRAGELF
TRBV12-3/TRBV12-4	ASSYRGDQPQH
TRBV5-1	ASSLTDRLSSGNTIY
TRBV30	AWSPGNGNTIY
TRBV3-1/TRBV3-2	ASSQSSVSYEQY
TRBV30	AWSPPGRGGYT
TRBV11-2	ASSLVFSGVTGELF
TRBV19	ASSRLAGVGYEQY
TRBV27	ASTPTAGRRPYEQY